The text below deals with one T cell receptor beta chain. The data stem from a study of cytomegalovirus exposure and HLA in healthy donors. The PCR ran on 60 Vbeta and 13 Jbeta primers. Measured with immunoSEQ multiplex PCR; TCRdb has only the in-frame clones, and not every one. The table records some 95,000 clones, just under 80% of them present only once. CDR1 is MNHEY, CDR2 SVGAGI, per germline. The V and J ends lost 0 bases and 1 base, in that order; junction bases with no gene match: 2. The length of the CDR3 is 16 residues. The V gene is TRBV6-5, the J gene TRBJ2-3, with 9 bases identical to TRBD1. The sequenced sample consisted of PBMCs. The sequence came from a woman between 35 and 50 years old in good health and CMV-seropositive. In DNA form, the CDR3 reads TGTGCCAGCAGTTACTCGACAGGGGGTGGCACAGATACGCAGTATTTT. Translation: CASSYSTGGGTDTQYF.